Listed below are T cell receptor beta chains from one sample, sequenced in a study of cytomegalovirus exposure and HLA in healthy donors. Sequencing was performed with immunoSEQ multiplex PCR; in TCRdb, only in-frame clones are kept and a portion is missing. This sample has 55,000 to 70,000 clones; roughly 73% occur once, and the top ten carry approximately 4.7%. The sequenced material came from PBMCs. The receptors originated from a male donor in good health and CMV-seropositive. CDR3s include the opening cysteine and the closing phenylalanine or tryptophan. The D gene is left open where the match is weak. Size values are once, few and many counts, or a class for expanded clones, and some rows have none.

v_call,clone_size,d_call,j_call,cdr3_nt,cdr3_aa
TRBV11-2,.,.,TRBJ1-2,TGTGCCAGCAGCCCAACAGGCCCCTATGGCTACACCTTC,CASSPTGPYGYTF
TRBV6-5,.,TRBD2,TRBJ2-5,TGTGCCAGCAGTCCCGGGGGGTGGGAGACCCAGTACTTC,CASSPGGWETQYF
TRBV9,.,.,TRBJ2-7,TGTGCCAGCAGCGTAGGCTTGGGACAAGGCACCTACGAGCAGTACTTC,CASSVGLGQGTYEQYF
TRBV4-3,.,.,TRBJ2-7,TGCGCCAGCAGCCAAGATCTTTACGGAGATCCCTACGAGCAGTACTTC,CASSQDLYGDPYEQYF
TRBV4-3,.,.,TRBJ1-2,TGCGCCAGCAGCCAAGAAGTCCAGGGAGGCTATGGCTACACCTTC,CASSQEVQGGYGYTF
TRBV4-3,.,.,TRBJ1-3,TGCGCCAGCAGCAGCGGGAACTCTGGAAACACCATATATTTT,CASSSGNSGNTIYF
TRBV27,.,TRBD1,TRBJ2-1,TGTGCCAGCAGTATGACAGGGAACTACAATGAGCAGTTCTTC,CASSMTGNYNEQFF
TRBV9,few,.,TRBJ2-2,TGTGCCAGCAGCGTAGATGAGTCCCCCCAACGGGAGCTGTTTTTT,CASSVDESPQRELFF
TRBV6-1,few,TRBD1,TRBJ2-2,TGTGCCAGCAGCCTTCTTACAGGGGGCAGGGGGGAGCTGTTTTTT,CASSLLTGGRGELFF
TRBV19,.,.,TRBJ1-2,TGTGCCAGTAGTATAGCTGTCGGGGGATGGTATGGCTACACCTTC,CASSIAVGGWYGYTF
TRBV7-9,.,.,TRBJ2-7,TGTGCCAGCAGCTTAGCTTCGGTCGGTACGGACGAGCAGTACTTC,CASSLASVGTDEQYF
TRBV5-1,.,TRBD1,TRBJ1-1,TGCGCCAGCAGCTTGGTTGGACAGGGGGTATTCTGGGAGAACACTGAAGCTTTCTTT,CASSLVGQGVFWENTEAFF
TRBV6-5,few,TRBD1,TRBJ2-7,TGTGCCAGCACCTTAGACGGGACAGGGCGAGAGCAGTACTTC,CASTLDGTGREQYF
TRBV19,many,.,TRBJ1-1,TGTGCCAGTAGTATTGCGGGGAAAGCTTTCTTT,CASSIAGKAFF
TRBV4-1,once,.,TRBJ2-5,TGCGCCAGCAGCCAAGACTCTAGCGTAGGGACCCAGTACTTC,CASSQDSSVGTQYF
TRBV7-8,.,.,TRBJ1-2,TGTGCCAGCAGCCTCCGGGGGGGAAGAGGCTACACCTTC,CASSLRGGRGYTF
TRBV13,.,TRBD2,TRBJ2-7,TGTGCCAGCAGCCAGCGGGGGATGGTACTCGAGCAGTACTTC,CASSQRGMVLEQYF
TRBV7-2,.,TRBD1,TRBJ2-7,TGTGCCAGCAACCCCGGGACAGGGTCTCGGGAGCAGTACTTC,CASNPGTGSREQYF
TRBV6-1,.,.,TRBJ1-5,TGTGCCAGCAGTGAGGGGCAGGGTAATCAGCCCCAGCATTTT,CASSEGQGNQPQHF
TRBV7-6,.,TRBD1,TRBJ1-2,TGTGCCAGCAGCTTAGCCGAGGGGGCAGGGTGGGGGATCGATGGCTACACCTTC,CASSLAEGAGWGIDGYTF
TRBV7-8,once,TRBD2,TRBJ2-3,TGTGCCAGCAGCTCTAGGGTCCCCCTAGCGGGGGGCGATACGCAGTATTTT,CASSSRVPLAGGDTQYF
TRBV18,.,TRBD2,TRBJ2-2,TGTGCCAGCTCAAGACAATTGACTAGCGCCACCGGGGAGCTGTTTTTT,CASSRQLTSATGELFF
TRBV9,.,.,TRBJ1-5,TGTGCCAGCAGCGAGGGGGACCTTATTAGTCAGCCCCAGCATTTT,CASSEGDLISQPQHF
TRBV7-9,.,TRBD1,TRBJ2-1,TGTGCCAGCAGCTCTGGGACAGCTATTAATGGGGACAATGAGCAGTTCTTC,CASSSGTAINGDNEQFF
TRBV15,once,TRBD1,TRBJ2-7,TGTGCCACCAGCAGAGGCTCTCTACAGGGGAAGGGGTACGAGCAGTACTTC,CATSRGSLQGKGYEQYF
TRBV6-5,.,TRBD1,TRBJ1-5,TGTGCCAGCAGTATAAACCAGGGGGCGGATCAGCCCCAGCATTTT,CASSINQGADQPQHF
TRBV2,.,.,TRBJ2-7,TGTGCCAGCAGCCGAGGGGGGGGCACCTACGAGCAGTACTTC,CASSRGGGTYEQYF
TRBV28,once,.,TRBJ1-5,TGTGCCAGCACCCCAACGGGGGGTACAGGAAATCAGCCCCAGCATTTT,CASTPTGGTGNQPQHF
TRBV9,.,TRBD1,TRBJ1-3,TGTGCCAGCAGCACCGGACAGGCCTCTGGAAACACCATATATTTT,CASSTGQASGNTIYF
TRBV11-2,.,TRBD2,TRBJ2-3,TGTGCCAGCAGCTCCGGACTAGCGGGGAGATATTTTTTAGATACGCAGTATTTT,CASSSGLAGRYFLDTQYF
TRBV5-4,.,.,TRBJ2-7,TGTGCCAGCAGCTTGTCCGCAGGGGCGTCCTACGAGCAGTACTTC,CASSLSAGASYEQYF
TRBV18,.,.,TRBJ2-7,TGTGCCAGCTCATCCGACAGCTACCCCTACGAGCAGTACTTC,CASSSDSYPYEQYF
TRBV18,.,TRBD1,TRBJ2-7,TGTGCCAGCTCACCGCCCGGACAGGGGCAACACGAGCAGTACTTC,CASSPPGQGQHEQYF
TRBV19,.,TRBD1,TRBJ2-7,TGTGCCAGTAGTCCAAGACAGGGTGACTCCTACGAGCAGTACTTC,CASSPRQGDSYEQYF
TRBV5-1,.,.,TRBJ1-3,TGCGCCAGCAGCACGTCCGGGACAAGAACGGCCATATATTTT,CASSTSGTRTAIYF
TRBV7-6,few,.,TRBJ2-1,TGTGCCAGCAGCTTAAGGTCGGGGGGCCCCTACAATGAGCAGTTCTTC,CASSLRSGGPYNEQFF
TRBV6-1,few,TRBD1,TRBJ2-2,TGTGCCAGCAGTTGGACAGGGGGACGGACCGGGGAGCTGTTTTTT,CASSWTGGRTGELFF
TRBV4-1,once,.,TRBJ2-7,TGCGCCAGCAGCCAAGATGGAGGGCCGAGGGAGCAGTACTTC,CASSQDGGPREQYF
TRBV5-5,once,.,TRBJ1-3,TGTGCCAGCAGCTTGGTGTTGACGGTTGTGAGGAACACCATATATTTT,CASSLVLTVVRNTIYF
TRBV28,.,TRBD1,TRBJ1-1,TGTGCCAGCAGTCAAGGGACAGCCACCATGAACACTGAAGCTTTCTTT,CASSQGTATMNTEAFF
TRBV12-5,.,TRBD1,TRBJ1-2,TGTGCTAGTGGCCCAGGGGGCGCGAACTATGGCTACACCTTC,CASGPGGANYGYTF
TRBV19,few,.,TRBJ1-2,TGTGCCAGTAGTATAGATCGGTATGGCTACACCTTC,CASSIDRYGYTF
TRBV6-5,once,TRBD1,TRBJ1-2,TGTGCCAGCAGTTACTCAAGGGGGCAAGGCTACACCTTC,CASSYSRGQGYTF
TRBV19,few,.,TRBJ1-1,TGTGCCAGTAGCTTGGACGGGAGGAACACTGAAGCTTTCTTT,CASSLDGRNTEAFF
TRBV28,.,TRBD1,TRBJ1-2,TGTGCCAGCAGTCCACGCGACAGGGCCTATGGCTACACCTTC,CASSPRDRAYGYTF
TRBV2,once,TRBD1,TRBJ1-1,TGTGCCAGCAGTGAAGATGAAGGGGGCGCGGGGACTGAAGCTTTCTTT,CASSEDEGGAGTEAFF
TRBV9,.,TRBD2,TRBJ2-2,TGTGCCAGCAGCGTAGTCGCGGGGGTCACCGGGGAGCTGTTTTTT,CASSVVAGVTGELFF
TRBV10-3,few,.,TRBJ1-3,TGTGCCATCAGTGAACAGGGTTTCGGAAACACCATATATTTT,CAISEQGFGNTIYF
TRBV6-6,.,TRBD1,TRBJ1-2,TGTGCCAGCAGTTACGGGACAGGGCAAGGCTACACCTTC,CASSYGTGQGYTF
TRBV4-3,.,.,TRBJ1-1,TGCGCCAGCAGCCAAGATGAGTATGAAGCTTTCTTT,CASSQDEYEAFF
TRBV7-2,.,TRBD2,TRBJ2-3,TGTGCCAGCAGTCAAGCGGGGCGGCTCACAGATACGCAGTATTTT,CASSQAGRLTDTQYF
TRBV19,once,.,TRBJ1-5,TGTGCCTCCGGGGGGACGAGCAATCAGCCCCAGCATTTT,CASGGTSNQPQHF
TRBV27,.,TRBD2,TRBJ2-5,TGTGCCAGCAGTAGAACTAGCGGGGTGCAAGAGACCCAGTACTTC,CASSRTSGVQETQYF
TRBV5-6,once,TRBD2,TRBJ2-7,TGTGCCAGCAGCTCAATGATAGCGGGGGACTCCTACGAGCAGTACTTC,CASSSMIAGDSYEQYF
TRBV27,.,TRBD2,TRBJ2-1,TGTGCCAGCAGCACCGGGACTAGCGGTCTTAATGAGCAGTTCTTC,CASSTGTSGLNEQFF
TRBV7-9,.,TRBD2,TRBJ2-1,TGTGCCAGCAGCCCCGGGACTAGCGGGGGGGGCAATGAGCAGTTCTTC,CASSPGTSGGGNEQFF
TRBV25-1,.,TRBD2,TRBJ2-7,TGTGCCAGCAGTGAATGGGGGACTAGCGGGGGTTCCTACGAGCAGTACTTC,CASSEWGTSGGSYEQYF
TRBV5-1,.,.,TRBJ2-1,TGCGCCAGCAGCTTGGGGGACACATACAATGAGCAGTTCTTC,CASSLGDTYNEQFF
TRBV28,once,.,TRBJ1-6,TGTGCCAGCAGTTTATTTCGAGGAGGAATTTCACCCCTCCACTTT,CASSLFRGGISPLHF
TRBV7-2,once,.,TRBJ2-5,TGTGCCAGCAGCTTAGGCGGTTTCCAAGAGACCCAGTACTTC,CASSLGGFQETQYF